These T cell receptor beta chains were read from a single sample in a study of cytomegalovirus exposure and HLA in healthy donors. Data came from immunoSEQ multiplex PCR; TCRdb stores just in-frame clones and leaves some out. The data show about 92,000 clones, around 70% seen once. Input material: PBMCs. The receptor set was obtained from a man in his fifties in good health and CMV-seronegative. Both conserved end residues are part of each CDR3. D genes are given only for firm matches. Clone sizes are given selectively: once, few, many, or a class where the clone is expanded.

V gene	clone size	D gene	J gene	CDR3 protein	CDR3 DNA
TRBV29-1	.	TRBD2	TRBJ2-5	CSVGAGFASETQYF	TGCAGCGTCGGAGCGGGATTCGCCTCGGAGACCCAGTACTTC
TRBV11-2	.	.	TRBJ2-5	CASSLASNYAGQYF	TGTGCCAGCAGCTTAGCCTCCAATTATGCAGGCCAGTACTTC
TRBV28	.	.	TRBJ2-1	CASRAAGAYPSYNEQFF	TGTGCCTCCCGCGCGGCAGGGGCTTACCCCTCCTACAATGAGCAGTTCTTC
TRBV18	.	.	TRBJ1-5	CASSPRAGEMIQPQHF	TGTGCCAGCTCACCACGGGCAGGGGAAATGATTCAGCCCCAGCATTTT
TRBV5-4	.	.	TRBJ1-1	CASSFADYNTEAFF	TGTGCCAGCAGCTTTGCGGACTACAACACTGAAGCTTTCTTT
TRBV28	.	TRBD1	TRBJ2-7	CASSWGTGGYEQYF	TGTGCCAGCAGTTGGGGGACAGGGGGCTACGAGCAGTACTTC
TRBV6-1	.	.	TRBJ1-4	CASTGRDLSRVFF	TGTGCCAGCACCGGGAGGGATCTTAGCAGGGTATTTTTT
TRBV7-9	.	TRBD2	TRBJ2-1	CASSKSTSVNEQFF	TGTGCCAGCAGCAAATCCACTAGCGTGAATGAGCAGTTCTTC
TRBV4-2	once	.	TRBJ2-3	CASSQDSGELTDTQYF	TGTGCCAGCAGCCAAGATTCGGGGGAGCTCACAGATACGCAGTATTTT
TRBV29-1	.	.	TRBJ2-3	CSAHHRGLTDTQYF	TGCAGCGCCCATCACCGCGGCCTCACAGATACGCAGTATTTT
TRBV7-2	.	.	TRBJ1-2	CASSRASGGSYGYTF	TGTGCCAGCAGCCGGGCCTCCGGAGGGAGCTATGGCTACACCTTC
TRBV28	.	TRBD1	TRBJ1-6	CASSLPLTGSSPLHF	TGTGCCAGCAGTTTGCCTCTGACAGGGAGCTCACCCCTCCACTTT
TRBV25-1	.	.	TRBJ2-3	CASTSDLAGTQYF	TGTGCCAGCACGAGTGACCTCGCGGGGACGCAGTATTTT
TRBV5-4	.	.	TRBJ1-2	CASSDVGEANYGYTF	TGTGCCAGCAGCGATGTCGGGGAGGCTAACTATGGCTACACCTTC
TRBV19	.	.	TRBJ1-5	CASSMGAQGNQPQHF	TGTGCCAGTAGTATGGGCGCCCAGGGCAATCAGCCCCAGCATTTT
TRBV7-2	once	TRBD1	TRBJ1-1	CASSPPGQGNTEAFF	TGTGCCAGCAGCCCGCCGGGACAGGGGAACACTGAAGCTTTCTTT
TRBV29-1	.	.	TRBJ2-5	CSVGRGQETQYF	TGCAGCGTTGGCAGGGGACAAGAGACCCAGTACTTC
TRBV4-2	.	.	TRBJ2-1	CASSQGRGNNYNEQFF	TGTGCCAGCAGCCAAGGTCGCGGGAACAACTACAATGAGCAGTTCTTC
TRBV7-2	.	.	TRBJ2-5	CASSLGSRGETQYF	TGTGCCAGCAGCTTGGGATCCAGGGGCGAGACCCAGTACTTC
TRBV20-1	.	TRBD2	TRBJ2-5	CSAGLGPTQYF	TGCAGTGCTGGACTAGGTCCGACCCAGTACTTC
TRBV27	.	.	TRBJ1-4	CASSTMANEKLFF	TGTGCCAGTTCGACAATGGCTAATGAAAAACTGTTTTTT
TRBV27	.	TRBD1	TRBJ1-5	CDSSLWGQGGSNQPQHF	TGTGACAGCAGTTTGTGGGGACAGGGGGGAAGCAATCAGCCCCAGCATTTT
TRBV4-1	few	.	TRBJ2-1	CASSLRGSSYNEQFF	TGCGCCAGCAGCCTCCGCGGTAGCTCCTACAATGAGCAGTTCTTC
TRBV2	few	.	TRBJ2-4	CASSEGQGNIQYF	TGTGCCAGCAGTGAGGGTCAGGGAAACATTCAGTACTTC
TRBV9	.	.	TRBJ1-5	CASSVGADSNQPQHF	TGTGCCAGCAGCGTAGGAGCGGATAGCAATCAGCCCCAGCATTTT
TRBV9	.	TRBD1	TRBJ2-4	CASSLRTGGANIQYF	TGTGCCAGCAGCCTTCGGACAGGGGGAGCAAACATTCAGTACTTC
TRBV4-2	.	.	TRBJ1-2	CASSPTVGEVFNYGYTF	TGTGCCAGCAGCCCCACCGTAGGAGAGGTTTTTAACTATGGCTACACCTTC
TRBV5-1	.	.	TRBJ1-1	CASSPLSGMNTEAFF	TGCGCCAGCAGCCCTCTGTCAGGAATGAACACTGAAGCTTTCTTT
TRBV5-1	.	.	TRBJ1-1	CASSLEGLRAFF	TGCGCCAGCAGCTTGGAGGGACTTCGGGCTTTCTTT
TRBV4-1	.	.	TRBJ1-2	CASSQDRSEGGYGYTF	TGCGCCAGCAGCCAAGATAGATCTGAGGGAGGGTATGGCTACACCTTC
TRBV4-3	.	.	TRBJ1-6	CASSQGRNSPLHF	TGCGCCAGCAGCCAGGGCAGGAATTCACCCCTCCACTTT
TRBV7-8	.	TRBD1	TRBJ2-7	CASSPGTDYEQYF	TGTGCCAGCAGCCCGGGGACAGACTACGAGCAGTACTTC